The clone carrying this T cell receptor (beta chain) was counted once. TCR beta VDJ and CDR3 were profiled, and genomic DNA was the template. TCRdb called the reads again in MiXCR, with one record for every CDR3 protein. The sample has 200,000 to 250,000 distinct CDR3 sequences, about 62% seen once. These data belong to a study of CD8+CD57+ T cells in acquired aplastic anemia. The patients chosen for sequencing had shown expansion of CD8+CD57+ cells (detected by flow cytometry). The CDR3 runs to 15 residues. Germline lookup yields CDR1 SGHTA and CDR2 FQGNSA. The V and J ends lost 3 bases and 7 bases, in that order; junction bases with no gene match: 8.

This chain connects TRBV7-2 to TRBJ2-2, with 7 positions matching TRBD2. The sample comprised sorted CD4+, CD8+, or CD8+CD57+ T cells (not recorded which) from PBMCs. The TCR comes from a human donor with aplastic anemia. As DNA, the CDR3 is TGTGCCAGCAGCTTGGTTTCGGGAGGTGGCGGGGAGCTGTTTTTT. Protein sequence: CASSLVSGGGGELFF.